The 30 T cell receptor beta chains listed next were all sequenced from one sample in a study of graft-versus-host responses after intestinal transplantation. Libraries were prepared by immunoSEQ multiplex PCR; TCRdb keeps only in-frame clonotypes and omits some of them. The table has 100,000 or so clones, roughly nine tenths seen once. Their antigens remain unidentified. The specimen was unstimulated CD4+ T cells sorted from spleen or lymph node cells, collected before transplant. The origin of the receptors is a human donor who was the organ donor for an intestinal transplant.

The chain carries TRBV7-3 and TRBJ1-2; 9 positions agree with TRBD1. J gave up 5 bases and V 3 bases, and 4 bases lay outside the gene matches. There are 14 residues in the CDR3. In germline, CDR1 is SGHTA, CDR2 FQGTGA. CDR3 loop: CASSLTGGTYGYTF. DNA for the CDR3: TGTGCCAGCAGCTTGACAGGGGGAACTTATGGCTACACCTTC.

This chain connects TRBV29-1 to TRBJ2-7; the D gene is possibly TRBD2 (5 bases). Germline CDR1 is SQVTM and CDR2 is ANQGSEA. CDR3 length: 13 residues. Trimming removed 3 bases at V and 2 bases at J, with 11 bases between. The CDR3 loop reads CSVEAGSPYEQYF. The DNA for the CDR3 is TGCAGCGTTGAGGCTGGGAGCCCCTACGAGCAGTACTTC.

The rearrangement uses TRBV7-9 and TRBJ2-7; TRBD1 matches 8 bases. Trimming removed 5 bases from V and 3 bases from J; junction bases left unmatched: 3. This CDR3 spans 13 amino acids. Germline V gene data show CDR1 as SEHNR and CDR2 as FQNEAQ (reference sequence). CDR3 in DNA: TGTGCCAGCAGCCGCGGACAGGGCTACGAGCAGTACTTC. Its protein is CASSRGQGYEQYF.

This chain joins TRBV30 and TRBJ2-2; possible D gene TRBD2, 6 bases. There are 15 residues in the CDR3. The V gene lost 0 bases and the J gene lost 6 bases, with 14 bases spanning the gap. CDR1 is GTSNPN, CDR2 SVGIG, per germline (reference sequence). CDR3 sequence (DNA): TGTGCCTGGAGTGTATACCCGTGGGGGGCCGGGGAGCTGTTTTTT. This sequence encodes CAWSVYPWGAGELFF.

The chain joins TRBV10-1 to TRBJ1-1; weak D call: TRBD1 (6 bases). The CDR3 spans 12 residues. V lost 6 bases to trimming and J lost 11 bases, with 16 bases between them. Germline V gene sequence: CDR1 WNHNN, CDR2 SYGVQD (reference sequence). Written as DNA, the CDR3 is TGCGCCAGCAGGCGAGGACAGCTAGGGGCTTTCTTT. Protein: CASRRGQLGAFF.

The rearrangement joins TRBV6-5 to TRBJ2-7; D perhaps matches TRBD2 (5 bases). V was cut by 10 bases and J by 1 base, with 11 bases left in between. CDR3 length: 12 amino acids. Germline V gene sequence: CDR1 MNHEY, CDR2 SVGAGI. CDR3 sequence (DNA): TGTGCCACGTCGGGGAATTCCTACGAGCAGTACTTC. It encodes CATSGNSYEQYF.

The genes are TRBV4-1 and TRBJ1-5; TRBD1 aligns across 7 bases. The CDR3 spans 16 residues. Trimming cost V 2 bases and J 4 bases; bases outside gene matches: 8. Per the germline V gene, CDR1 is MGHRA and CDR2 is YSYEKL. CDR3 sequence reads: CASSQRVRDRNQPQHF. CDR3 coding DNA: TGCGCCAGCAGCCAACGCGTCAGGGACAGAAATCAGCCCCAGCATTTT.

This chain joins TRBV28 and TRBJ1-2; TRBD1 aligns across 10 bases. V lost 5 bases to trimming and J lost 8 bases; unmatched junction nucleotides: 8. The CDR3 spans 14 residues. Germline V gives CDR1 MDHEN, CDR2 SYDVKM. Here the CDR3 reads CASSTSGTGDGYTF. DNA for the CDR3: TGTGCCAGCAGTACATCCGGGACAGGGGACGGCTACACCTTC.

The chain combines TRBV5-1 with TRBJ1-2; 7 bases are a match to TRBD1. Germline V CDR1 and CDR2: SGHRS, YFSETQ. This CDR3 is built from 13 residues. V dropped 2 bases and J dropped 3; count of bases not matched to a gene: 1. The CDR3 DNA is TGCGCCAGCAGCTTCGGACAGGACTATGGCTACACCTTC. Translating gives CASSFGQDYGYTF.

The sample holds a few counts of this clone. The rearrangement links TRBV11-2 to TRBJ1-1; D perhaps matches TRBD1 (6 bases). Germline values: CDR1 SGHAT, CDR2 FQNNGV. The CDR3 covers 16 residues. Trimming took off 2 bases at V and 0 bases at J, with 13 bases between the two ends. CDR3: CASSLKAGVVNTEAFF. The DNA for the CDR3 is TGTGCCAGCAGCTTAAAGGCAGGGGTGGTGAACACTGAAGCTTTCTTT.

The V gene is TRBV6-1, the J gene TRBJ2-1; D is possibly TRBD1 or TRBD2 (7 bases each). The V gene's germline CDR1 is MNHNS and CDR2 SASEGT. Trimming shortened V by 3 bases and J by 1 base, and 13 bases separated the two germline ends. The CDR3 has 16 residues. CDR3 loop: CASSEGRGRSYNEQFF. CDR3 nucleotide sequence: TGTGCCAGCAGTGAGGGGAGGGGGCGATCCTACAATGAGCAGTTCTTC.

The chain links TRBV9 to TRBJ1-1; D is possibly TRBD1 (5 bases). CDR3 size: 16 residues. V was cut by 4 bases and J by 0 bases, with 16 bases left in between. The germline V gene has CDR1 SGDLS and CDR2 YYNGEE. CDR3 loop: CASSPSRGGMNTEAFF. The CDR3, as DNA: TGTGCCAGCAGCCCCTCCCGGGGCGGTATGAACACTGAAGCTTTCTTT.

V gene TRBV5-8 combines with J gene TRBJ1-6, with TRBD1 matching over 8 bases. V was pared by 0 bases and J by 10 bases, with 6 bases of the junction left unmatched. CDR3 size: 15 residues. Germline loops: CDR1 SGHTS, CDR2 YDEGEE. The CDR3 nucleotides read TGTGCCAGCAGCTTGGAACTCGACAGGGGATCACCCCTCCACTTT. Amino acid sequence: CASSLELDRGSPLHF.

V gene TRBV28 combines with J gene TRBJ1-3; TRBD1 might be the D (6 bases). Per the germline V gene, CDR1 is MDHEN and CDR2 is SYDVKM. This CDR3 has 19 residues. Trimming stripped 7 bases from V and 0 bases from J, with 25 bases between. The CDR3 coding sequence is TGTGCCAGCACCCGGGGTCAGGGGTACCCTTCTATCTCTGGAAACACCATATATTTT. Its protein product is CASTRGQGYPSISGNTIYF.

The rearrangement joins TRBV7-6 to TRBJ2-3, with 8 bases identical to TRBD2. CDR3 length: 15 amino acids. Germline assignment: CDR1 SGHVS and CDR2 FNYEAQ. The trim removed 5 bases at V and 1 base at J, leaving 5 bases unmatched. CDR3 sequence: CASSPGGYRTDTQYF. The CDR3 bases are TGTGCCAGCAGCCCGGGGGGGTACCGCACAGATACGCAGTATTTT. Using reference TRBV7-6 and TRBJ2-3 for the parts outside the CDR3, the full variable domain is GAGVSQSPRYKVTKRGQDVALRCDPISGHVSLYWYRQALGQGPEFLTYFNYEAQQDKSGLPNDRFSAERPEGSISTLTIQRTEQRDSAMYRCASSPGGYRTDTQYFGPGTRLTVL.

This clone was recorded once. This chain joins TRBV18 and TRBJ1-5; D remains ambiguous. V was pared by 2 bases and J by 0 bases, with 5 bases between. The CDR3 consists of 14 residues. Germline-derived CDR1 and CDR2 are KGHSH and LQKENI. The CDR3 DNA is TGTGCCAGCTCACCAGGGAATAGCAATCAGCCCCAGCATTTT. It yields the protein CASSPGNSNQPQHF.

This sequence joins TRBV6-1 and TRBJ1-1; 7 nucleotides match TRBD1. CDR3 length equals 13 residues. Unmatched junction bases numbered 10, after V lost 4 bases and J lost 11 bases. The germline V gene encodes CDR1 MNHNS and CDR2 SASEGT. CDR3 protein: CASSANEGQTAFF. The CDR3 DNA reads as TGTGCCAGCAGTGCCAACGAGGGACAGACGGCTTTCTTT.

This clone was counted a single time. V gene TRBV5-1 combines with J gene TRBJ2-7, with 11 bases aligning to TRBD1. Trimming at V came to 4 bases and at J to 2 bases, leaving 2 bases not matched to a gene. Germline V gives CDR1 SGHRS, CDR2 YFSETQ. This CDR3 spans 14 amino acids. The CDR3 protein is CASSGDRGAYEQYF. The CDR3 DNA follows: TGCGCCAGCAGCGGGGACAGGGGGGCCTACGAGCAGTACTTC. Full variable domain (missing parts from reference TRBV5-1 and TRBJ2-7): KAGVTQTPRYLIKTRGQQVTLSCSPISGHRSVSWYQQTPGQGLQFLFEYFSETQRNKGNFPGRFSGRQFSNSRSEMNVSTLELGDSALYLCASSGDRGAYEQYFGPGTRLTVT.

CDR3 loop: CASSPVPGATGGESGYTF. In DNA, the CDR3 is TGTGCCAGCTCACCCGTTCCAGGGGCGACAGGGGGCGAGAGTGGCTACACCTTC. The chain carries TRBV18 and TRBJ1-2; 10 positions agree with TRBD1. The V gene's germline CDR1 is KGHSH and CDR2 LQKENI. This CDR3 contains 18 residues. With V trimmed by 3 bases and J by 7 bases, 17 bases remained unmatched.

This clone was recorded only once. V usage is TRBV6-1 and J usage is TRBJ1-1, with a tentative D call TRBD1 (5 bases). V was pared by 6 bases and J by 8 bases, with 10 bases between. The CDR3 loop spans 11 amino acids. Germline V gene lookup returns CDR1 MNHNS and CDR2 SASEGT. CDR3 DNA: TGTGCCAGCAGCTACAGGATGGAAGCTTTCTTT. This translates into CASSYRMEAFF.

This rearrangement joins TRBV28 to TRBJ2-7, with D possibly TRBD2 on 6 matching bases. Between the trimmed V and J ends, which lost 2 bases and 6 bases, there was a span of 17 bases. Germline values: CDR1 MDHEN, CDR2 SYDVKM. The CDR3 is made up of 15 amino acids. In DNA, the CDR3 is TGTGCCAGCAGTTTAATTGGTGGGGGGTCAGGCGAGCAGTACTTC. Translation gives CASSLIGGGSGEQYF.

The chain is built from TRBV6-1 and TRBJ1-6, with 7 positions matching TRBD1. The J segment lost 14 bases and the V segment lost 4 bases, leaving 8 bases of the junction unmatched. The CDR3 has 13 amino acids. In germline, CDR1 is MNHNS, CDR2 SASEGT. The CDR3 DNA sequence: TGTGCCAGCAGTGGGACAGGACACGGCTCCCTCCACTTT. It encodes CASSGTGHGSLHF.

The genes are TRBV2 and TRBJ1-3; D uncertain. This CDR3 region has 16 residues. Trimming pared 0 bases from V and 0 bases from J, leaving 9 bases between. Germline V gene sequence: CDR1 SNHLY, CDR2 FYNNEI. CDR3 amino acids: CASSEATVSSGNTIYF. The CDR3 DNA sequence: TGTGCCAGCAGTGAAGCGACTGTAAGCTCTGGAAACACCATATATTTT.

The chain links TRBV7-8 to TRBJ2-1; the match to TRBD2 covers 9 bases. Per the germline V gene, CDR1 is SGHVS and CDR2 is FQNEAQ. The CDR3 covers 17 residues. V was pared by 4 bases and J by 9 bases, with 16 bases of the junction left unmatched. The CDR3 nucleotides are TGTGCCAGCAGCTCTTACGGTTCCCTAGCGGGGACTCCTGAGCAGTTCTTC. Amino acid sequence: CASSSYGSLAGTPEQFF.

The chain combines TRBV19 with TRBJ1-1; D not certain. Trimming removed 10 bases at V and 4 bases at J, with 10 bases between. This CDR3 has 11 amino acids. Germline V lookup: CDR1 LNHDA, CDR2 SQIVND (reference sequence). CDR3: CATYEGTEAFF. CDR3 in DNA: TGTGCCACTTACGAGGGCACTGAAGCTTTCTTT.

The chain links TRBV5-6 to TRBJ1-4, with 7 bases aligning to TRBD1. This CDR3 is built from 15 residues. Germline V gives CDR1 SGHDT, CDR2 YYEEEE. Trimming at V came to 2 bases and at J to 7 bases, leaving 8 bases not matched to a gene. The CDR3 loop reads CASSFRTGGGEKLFF. CDR3 sequence (DNA): TGTGCCAGCAGCTTTCGGACAGGTGGGGGTGAAAAACTGTTTTTT.

This chain uses TRBV11-3 with TRBJ2-2; a weak D match, TRBD2 (6 bases). V was cut by 5 bases and J by 7 bases, with 17 bases left in between. The CDR3 runs to 15 residues. Per the germline V gene, CDR1 is SGHNT and CDR2 is YENEEA. CDR3 region: CASSHGGTNVGELFF. The CDR3 DNA follows: TGTGCCAGCAGCCACGGAGGGACGAACGTCGGGGAGCTGTTTTTT. The full variable domain, its missing parts supplied by reference TRBV11-3 and TRBJ2-2, is EAGVVQSPRYKIIEKKQPVAFWCNPISGHNTLYWYLQNLGQGPELLIRYENEEAVDDSQLPKDRFSAERLKGVDSTLKIQPAELGDSAVYLCASSHGGTNVGELFFGEGSRLTVL.

This rearrangement joins TRBV28 to TRBJ2-2; D might be TRBD1 or TRBD2, each matching 6 bases. This CDR3 has 15 amino acids. V dropped 5 bases and J dropped 3 bases, with 13 bases sitting between them. CDR1 is MDHEN, CDR2 SYDVKM, per germline. CDR3 loop: CASSVGGLDTGELFF. CDR3 DNA: TGTGCCAGCAGTGTGGGGGGCCTGGACACCGGGGAGCTGTTTTTT.

The chain has TRBV25-1 and TRBJ1-1; D perhaps matches TRBD1 (6 bases). The germline CDR1 and CDR2 sequences are MGHDK and SYGVNS. V was shortened by 3 bases and J by 10 bases, with 12 bases between the two germline ends. The CDR3 spans 12 residues. The CDR3 nucleotides are TGTGCCAGCAGTGAGGGGGGGCGTGGAGCTTTCTTT. This translates into CASSEGGRGAFF.

The chain joins TRBV5-4 to TRBJ2-5; D gene uncertain. Germline CDR1 SGHNT, CDR2 YYREEE (reference sequence). V dropped 4 bases and J dropped 4 bases, with 8 bases sitting between them. The CDR3 is 12 residues long. CDR3 in DNA: TGTGCCAGCAGCACGGTTTCAGAGACCCAGTACTTC. This codes for CASSTVSETQYF.